What follows is one T cell receptor beta chain and its context. This entry comes from a study of OX40 agonist ivuxolimab in advanced cancers. Looking at the study overall: Those enrolled were 70% to 85% male, with a mean age of around 55 years and ages from roughly 20 to 90. Prior anti-PD-1, anti-PD-L1 or anti-CTLA-4 therapy was allowed; roughly 40% had some. Partial responses were achieved by three patients: one hepatocellular carcinoma, two cutaneous melanoma.

With V trimmed by 0 bases and J by 0 bases, 8 bases remained unmatched. The CDR3 loop spans 18 amino acids. Germline CDR1 reads WNHNN; CDR2 reads SYGVQD (reference sequence). Anyone with autoimmune disease history or systemic immunosuppression was excluded. TCRdb keeps only in-frame clones here, not all; method: immunoSEQ multiplex PCR. The sample includes some 41,000 clones, more than 75% of them seen just once. This receptor was obtained from an adult with an advanced solid tumor such as melanoma, head and neck, liver or kidney cancer. The chain is built from TRBV10-1 and TRBJ1-5; the match to TRBD1 covers 7 bases. Source: CD4+ or CD8+ T cells sorted from blood, taken in a trial of the OX40 agonist ivuxolimab. The CDR3 loop reads CASSESRRGQYSNQPQHF. As DNA, the CDR3 is TGCGCCAGCAGTGAGTCAAGAAGGGGGCAATATAGCAATCAGCCCCAGCATTTT.